This T cell receptor beta chain is drawn from a study of long-term antiretroviral therapy in people with HIV. At least one PBMC sample before ART and at least two after were required. Participants who had HIV were, without exception, treated in the United States. The assay, immunoSEQ v3.0, was run at survey level. The data were produced by immunoSEQ multiplex PCR, yet TCRdb's version contains in-frame clones alone and is incomplete. Of 15,000 to 20,000 clones in the sample, 75% to 85% are singletons; the top ten hold 8.8%. Here the sequenced sample was unsorted PBMCs, taken 0.3 years before starting antiretroviral therapy. This clonotype was sampled from a man in his fifties with HIV.

The CDR3 bases are TGTGCCAGCAGCTTTCGAGAGACCCAGTACTTC. This sequence encodes CASSFRETQYF. The chain is built from TRBV5-6 and TRBJ2-5; D is unclear. V gave up 2 bases and J gave up 4 bases, with 3 bases separating them. Germline V gene data show CDR1 as SGHDT and CDR2 as YYEEEE. This CDR3 region has 11 residues.